There are a few counts of the clone carrying this T cell receptor beta chain. CDR3 size: 14 residues. V dropped 9 bases and J dropped 0 bases, with 15 bases sitting between them. Germline V gives CDR1 SGHAT, CDR2 FQNNGV. These data belong to a study of T cells after yellow fever vaccination. TCRdb fed the 5' RACE reads into MiXCR, producing one record per CDR3 protein. The sample has more than 250,000 distinct CDR3 sequences; 6.5% to 8.5% are singletons. The genes are TRBV11-2 and TRBJ2-7; D is perhaps TRBD1 or TRBD2 (5 bases each). The TCR was taken from a man younger than 35 who received the YFV17D yellow fever vaccine. The source material was PBMCs, sampled 35 to 50 days after the first yellow fever vaccination. CDR3 DNA sequence: TGTGCCAGAGGGACGGCCCGGAGCTCCTACGAGCAGTACGTC. Translated, it gives CARGTARSSYEQYV.